This T cell receptor beta chain was found in a study of T cell responses to AZD1222 COVID-19 vaccine. The method was immunoSEQ multiplex PCR; TCRdb's version includes in-frame clones alone and lacks a portion of them. Of about 260,000 clones listed, more than 80% are singletons. From germline, CDR1 is SGHKS and CDR2 YYEKEE (reference sequence). Germline trimming cut 5 bases from V and 5 bases from J; bases unmatched to any gene: 9. The CDR3 contains 15 residues. Notes on the study in general: CD4 TCRs associated with vaccination spanned spike, dominating at 160-218 and 743-854. Seropositive at baseline were only a handful of AZD1222 recipients.

On this clone itself: Its antigen is currently unknown.

This sequence was found in an adult in good health. Specimen: peripheral blood, collected on day 0 of AZD1222 vaccination. The genes are TRBV5-5 and TRBJ2-5; 10 bases match TRBD1. CDR3: CASSIIPGQGETQYF. In nucleotides, the CDR3 is TGTGCCAGCAGTATAATTCCGGGACAGGGGGAGACCCAGTACTTC.